The text below deals with one TCR beta chain. The target antigen is unknown. This CDR3 contains 21 residues. The study ran its PCR with 60 Vbeta and 13 Jbeta primers. Produced via immunoSEQ multiplex PCR; TCRdb's table is partial and in-frame only. Among 150,000 or so clones listed, about four fifths were seen once. These data come from a study of cytomegalovirus exposure and HLA in healthy donors. Study observations and caveats: Among TCR beta chains, those listed as cytomegalovirus-associated numbered fewer than 200. What was likely a sequencing artifact was a cluster of highly shared sequence variants.

Sequencing input: PBMCs. This rearrangement joins TRBV21-1 to TRBJ2-6; the tabulated D call, TRBD1, remains unverified against the DNA. TRBV21-1 is noted as a pseudogene. This receptor was obtained from a man between 18 and 35 years old in good health and CMV-seronegative. CDR3 protein: CASSPKYRGTGPHSGANVLTF. The CDR3 coding sequence is TGTGCCAGCAGTCCAAAGTATCGCGGGACAGGGCCTCACTCTGGGGCCAACGTCCTGACTTTC.